This entry features one T cell receptor beta chain sequence. The trim removed 7 bases at V and 3 bases at J, leaving 6 bases unmatched. The CDR3 consists of 16 residues. The germline gives CDR1 SNHLY, CDR2 FYNNEI. The data belong to a study of blood T cell repertoires in COVID-19. For the study at large: Donors in the United States, Italy and Spain gave samples during acute or convalescent COVID-19. PBMCs, B-cell-depleted T cells, or T cells were the source of the cDNA or gDNA that made up the material.

The table came from immunoSEQ multiplex PCR; TCRdb's copy has only in-frame clones and leaves some out. The sample lists approximately 150,000 clones; over 85% were seen once. The chain has TRBV2 and TRBJ2-2, with TRBD2 matching 12 bases. The source is a man aged 55 to 70 with active or convalescent COVID-19. The specimen was peripheral blood. CDR3 nucleotide sequence: TGTGCCAGCATCTTTAGACTAGCGGGAGACACCGGGGAGCTGTTTTTT. Translation gives CASIFRLAGDTGELFF. Drawing the rest from reference TRBV2 and TRBJ2-2, the complete variable domain is EPEVTQTPSHQVTQMGQEVILRCVPISNHLYFYWYRQILGQKVEFLVSFYNNEISEKSEIFDDQFSVERPDGSNFTLKIRSTKLEDSAMYFCASIFRLAGDTGELFFGEGSRLTVL.